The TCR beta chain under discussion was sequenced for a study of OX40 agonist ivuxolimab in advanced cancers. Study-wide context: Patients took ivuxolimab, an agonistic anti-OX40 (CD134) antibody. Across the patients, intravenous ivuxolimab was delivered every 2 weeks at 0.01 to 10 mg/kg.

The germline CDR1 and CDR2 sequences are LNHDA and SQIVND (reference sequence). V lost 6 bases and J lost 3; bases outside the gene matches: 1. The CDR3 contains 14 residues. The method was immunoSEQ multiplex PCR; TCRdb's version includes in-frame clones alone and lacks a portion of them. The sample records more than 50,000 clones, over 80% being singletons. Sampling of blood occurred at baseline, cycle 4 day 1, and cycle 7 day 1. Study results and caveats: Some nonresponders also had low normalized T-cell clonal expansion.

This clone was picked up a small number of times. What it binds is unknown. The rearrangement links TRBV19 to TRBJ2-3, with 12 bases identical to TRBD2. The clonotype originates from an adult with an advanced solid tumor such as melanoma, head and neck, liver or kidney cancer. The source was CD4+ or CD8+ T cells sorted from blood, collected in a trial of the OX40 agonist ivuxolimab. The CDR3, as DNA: TGTGCCAGTAGGACTAGCGGGAGTACAGATACGCAGTATTTT. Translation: CASRTSGSTDTQYF.